This passage covers 8 T cell receptor beta chains from one sample sequenced in a study of Ad26.COV2.S vaccination and SARS-CoV-2 variants. The method was immunoSEQ multiplex PCR; TCRdb's version includes in-frame clones alone and lacks a portion of them. The sample yields about 140,000 clones, roughly 89% seen once. The starting material was peripheral blood, obtained after recovery from COVID-19. These receptors were taken from a human donor who had recovered from COVID-19.

This clone appeared once. The same CDR3 is also encoded by other DNA sequences in this sample. The chain uses TRBV5-4 and TRBJ2-5; 9 bases line up with TRBD2. CDR1 and CDR2 (germline): SGHNT, YYREEE (reference sequence). The CDR3 consists of 15 residues. The ends lost 0 bases at V and 5 bases at J; junction bases unmatched: 5. The chain's CDR3 is CASSLGRGGPETQYF. CDR3 nucleotide sequence: TGTGCCAGCAGCTTGGGGCGGGGGGGTCCTGAGACCCAGTACTTC.

The rearrangement links TRBV6-6 to TRBJ2-3; D gene unclear. The CDR3 sequence is 11 residues long. CDR1 and CDR2 (germline): MNHNY, SVGAGI (reference sequence). The V end was cut by 4 bases, the J end by 11 bases, with 10 bases between. This CDR3 reads CASSSQVGQYF. For the CDR3, the DNA is TGTGCCAGCAGTTCGCAGGTTGGGCAGTATTTT.

This chain links TRBV27 with TRBJ1-5; D is uncertain. CDR3 length equals 13 residues. V was shortened by 3 bases and J by 2 bases, with 5 bases between the two germline ends. Germline CDR1 and CDR2: MNHEY and SMNVEV (reference sequence). CDR3 sequence reads: CASSFIGNQPQHF. The CDR3 region has the DNA TGTGCCAGCAGTTTCATCGGCAATCAGCCCCAGCATTTT.

V is TRBV7-8 and J is TRBJ2-5, with 8 bases matching TRBD2. The length of the CDR3 is 19 residues. Germline V gene sequence: CDR1 SGHVS, CDR2 FQNEAQ. Trimming at V came to 3 bases and at J to 1 base, leaving 16 bases not matched to a gene. DNA of the CDR3: TGTGCCAGCAGCTTTTCGTTGTCCGGGGGGGCCAATAGCCAAGAGACCCAGTACTTC. Translating it yields CASSFSLSGGANSQETQYF.

V is TRBV7-6 and J is TRBJ1-6; the D is unclear. Germline V lookup: CDR1 SGHVS, CDR2 FNYEAQ. V gave up 6 bases and J gave up 6 bases, with 9 bases separating them. This CDR3 spans 13 amino acids. The CDR3 bases are TGTGCCAGCAGTCCCGGGAGTAATTCACCCCTCCACTTT. Its translation: CASSPGSNSPLHF.

The chain recombines TRBV6-5 with TRBJ2-3, with D uncertain. CDR3 length: 13 amino acids. Germline values: CDR1 MNHEY, CDR2 SVGAGI. Trimming stripped 6 bases from V and 3 bases from J, with 10 bases between. The CDR3 region has the DNA TGTGCCAGCAGGGGCAGGATTACAGATACGCAGTATTTT. Encoded protein: CASRGRITDTQYF.

The V call is TRBV14, the J call TRBJ2-7; D unresolved. CDR1 and CDR2 (germline): SGHDN, FVKESK. V gave up 3 bases and J gave up 2 bases, with 14 bases separating them. The CDR3 runs 15 residues. The CDR3 region is CASSHLARPTYEQYF. The CDR3 nucleotides are TGTGCCAGCAGCCACTTGGCCAGACCGACCTACGAGCAGTACTTC. Full variable domain (outside the CDR3, taken from reference TRBV14 and TRBJ2-7): EAGVTQFPSHSVIEKGQTVTLRCDPISGHDNLYWYRRVMGKEIKFLLHFVKESKQDESGMPNNRFLAERTGGTYSTLKVQPAELEDSGVYFCASSHLARPTYEQYFGPGTRLTVT.

Only one count was recorded for this clone. The chain recombines TRBV28 with TRBJ2-1, with D perhaps being TRBD1 or TRBD2 (6 bases each). V was trimmed by 3 bases and J by 0 bases, leaving 21 bases between them. The germline V gene encodes CDR1 MDHEN and CDR2 SYDVKM. CDR3 size: 19 residues. CDR3 region: CASSFPRVTGASSYNEQFF. CDR3 nucleotide sequence: TGTGCCAGCAGTTTTCCCCGGGTGACGGGGGCGAGCTCCTACAATGAGCAGTTCTTC.